This passage covers 30 T cell receptor beta chains from one sample sequenced in a study of OX40 agonist ivuxolimab in advanced cancers. Sequenced by immunoSEQ multiplex PCR; TCRdb stores in-frame clones only, minus some. The repertoire has more than 55,000 clones, more than 80% of them found once; the top ten carry roughly 1.2%. The sequencing used CD4+ or CD8+ T cells sorted from blood, collected in a trial of the OX40 agonist ivuxolimab. The source of these receptors is an adult with an advanced solid tumor such as melanoma, head and neck, liver or kidney cancer.

The chain uses TRBV7-9 and TRBJ2-7; TRBD2 matches at 11 bases. Germline V gene lookup returns CDR1 SEHNR and CDR2 FQNEAQ (reference sequence). With 5 bases clipped from V and 5 bases from J, the junction kept 5 bases outside the gene matches. This CDR3 comprises 14 residues. CDR3 residues: CASSPRGLADEQYF. CDR3 coding DNA: TGTGCCAGCAGCCCCCGGGGACTAGCGGACGAGCAGTACTTC.

The chain recombines TRBV7-9 with TRBJ2-3; TRBD1 agrees at 7 bases. CDR1 and CDR2 from the germline V gene are SEHNR and FQNEAQ (reference sequence). The CDR3 is 14 residues long. With 5 bases clipped from V and 6 bases from J, the junction kept 8 bases outside the gene matches. The CDR3 nucleotides read TGTGCCAGCAGCGGGGACAGCGGTGTGGATACGCAGTATTTT. Its protein is CASSGDSGVDTQYF.

The V and J genes are TRBV19 and TRBJ1-1; D uncertain. CDR3 length: 14 residues. The germline CDR1 and CDR2 sequences are LNHDA and SQIVND (reference sequence). Trimming shortened V by 4 bases and J by 4 bases, and 13 bases separated the two germline ends. CDR3 in DNA: TGTGCCAGTAGTAGAGACCCCCGCGGCACTGAAGCTTTCTTT. It yields the protein CASSRDPRGTEAFF.

This clone was seen only once. This chain connects TRBV6-1 to TRBJ2-1; 12 bases map to TRBD2. The CDR3 loop spans 14 amino acids. V lost 4 bases and J lost 9; bases outside the gene matches: 4. Germline CDR1 MNHNS, CDR2 SASEGT. In DNA form, the CDR3 reads TGTGCCAGCAGTGGGACTAGCGGGATAGTTGAGCAGTTCTTC. Protein product: CASSGTSGIVEQFF.

The chain is built from TRBV14 and TRBJ2-3; D might be TRBD1 or TRBD2, each matching 5 bases. The V end was cut by 1 base, the J end by 10 bases, with 12 bases between. CDR1 and CDR2 (germline): SGHDN, FVKESK. There are 13 residues in the CDR3. CDR3 in DNA: TGTGCCAGCAGCCAAGCGGACTTACAGGCGCAGTATTTT. It codes for CASSQADLQAQYF.

The rearrangement links TRBV5-1 to TRBJ1-1; D is uncertain. From germline, CDR1 is SGHRS and CDR2 YFSETQ. The CDR3 sequence is 15 residues long. Trimming took 4 bases from V and 3 from J, leaving 16 bases between them. As DNA, the CDR3 is TGCGCCAGCAGCCCGATAAAGATAGAGGACACTGAAGCTTTCTTT. Translated, it gives CASSPIKIEDTEAFF. Full variable domain (outside the CDR3, taken from reference TRBV5-1 and TRBJ1-1): KAGVTQTPRYLIKTRGQQVTLSCSPISGHRSVSWYQQTPGQGLQFLFEYFSETQRNKGNFPGRFSGRQFSNSRSEMNVSTLELGDSALYLCASSPIKIEDTEAFFGQGTRLTVV.

V is TRBV27 and J is TRBJ1-2, with D tentatively TRBD1 (6 bases). Trimming cost V 5 bases and J 6 bases, with 13 bases left between them. The germline gives CDR1 MNHEY, CDR2 SMNVEV (reference sequence). The CDR3 has 13 residues. The CDR3 sequence: CASSLQAGDGYTF. The CDR3 DNA is TGTGCCAGCAGTCTACAGGCAGGGGATGGCTACACCTTC.

A note on this clone: Within the sample, other DNA sequences also encode this same CDR3. The J gene is TRBJ1-5, the V gene TRBV6-5; 9 bases map to TRBD1. Per germline, CDR1 MNHEY and CDR2 SVGAGI. Trimming took 5 bases from V and 4 from J; bases not matched to a gene: 0. The CDR3 is 13 residues long. CDR3 region: CASSGTGNQPQHF. For the CDR3, the DNA is TGTGCCAGCAGTGGGACAGGGAATCAGCCCCAGCATTTT.

This sequence joins TRBV30 and TRBJ2-7; D gene uncertain. With 1 base removed from V and 2 bases from J, the gap between germline ends came to 12 bases. CDR3 length: 14 amino acids. Germline V gene data show CDR1 as GTSNPN and CDR2 as SVGIG (reference sequence). The CDR3 spells CAWSGYNLAYEQYF. The CDR3 nucleotides are TGTGCCTGGAGTGGATACAATTTGGCCTACGAGCAGTACTTC.

The CDR3 region has the DNA TGTGCCAGCAGTTACTTTAGGGAGACTGAAGCTTTCTTT. It encodes CASSYFRETEAFF. V is TRBV6-5 and J is TRBJ1-1; D gene ambiguous. CDR3 size: 13 residues. Germline V CDR1 and CDR2: MNHEY, SVGAGI. Between the trimmed V and J ends, which lost 1 base and 5 bases, there was a span of 8 bases.

V usage is TRBV11-3 and J usage is TRBJ1-1; D not resolved. This CDR3 spans 11 amino acids. The germline gives CDR1 SGHNT, CDR2 YENEEA. Trimming left V 5 bases short and J 2 bases short, with 3 bases between. The CDR3 sequence is CASSANTEAFF. CDR3 DNA: TGTGCCAGCAGCGCCAACACTGAAGCTTTCTTT.

The genes are TRBV5-1 and TRBJ2-2; tentative D call: TRBD2 (6 bases). V was cut by 7 bases and J by 7 bases, with 23 bases left in between. The CDR3 has 16 residues. Looked up from germline, CDR1 is SGHRS and CDR2 is YFSETQ. CDR3 sequence reads: CASWIRTGAKVGELFF. In nucleotides, the CDR3 is TGCGCCAGCTGGATTCGGACGGGAGCCAAAGTCGGGGAGCTGTTTTTT.

The table lists this clone with a count of one. The J gene is TRBJ2-7, the V gene TRBV19, with 12 bases that match TRBD2. V lost 8 bases and J lost 3; bases outside the gene matches: 8. CDR1 LNHDA and CDR2 SQIVND come from the germline V gene (reference sequence). The CDR3 has 15 residues. The CDR3 nucleotides read TGTGCCAGTCCTTGTCTAGCGGGAGGGCTCTACGAGCAGTACTTC. It encodes CASPCLAGGLYEQYF. Looking up the rest from reference TRBV19 and TRBJ2-7 gives the full variable domain: DGGITQSPKYLFRKEGQNVTLSCEQNLNHDAMYWYRQDPGQGLRLIYYSQIVNDFQKGDIAEGYSVSREKKESFPLTVTSAQKNPTAFYLCASPCLAGGLYEQYFGPGTRLTVT.

The rearrangement uses TRBV29-1 and TRBJ2-7, with no clear D. The CDR3 has 15 residues. The V end lost 5 bases, the J end lost 7 bases, and 24 bases lay between the germline ends. CDR1 is SQVTM and CDR2 is ANQGSEA in the germline V gene. The CDR3 is CSVSEGSPPLGEQYF. CDR3 DNA: TGCAGCGTTTCGGAAGGCTCCCCCCCACTGGGAGAGCAGTACTTC.

The chain is built from TRBV4-1 and TRBJ2-1; 9 bases line up with TRBD1. Germline V gives CDR1 MGHRA, CDR2 YSYEKL. Trimming removed 4 bases from V and 8 bases from J; junction bases left unmatched: 12. The CDR3 is 16 residues long. The CDR3 sequence: CASSRGPQGAGDEQFF. The CDR3 DNA follows: TGCGCCAGCAGCCGGGGTCCACAGGGGGCTGGGGATGAGCAGTTCTTC.

V and J are TRBV19 and TRBJ1-1; D is possibly TRBD1 (5 bases). V was trimmed by 3 bases and J by 3 bases, leaving 11 bases between them. This CDR3 has 14 amino acids. Germline CDR1 LNHDA, CDR2 SQIVND (reference sequence). DNA of the CDR3: TGTGCCAGTAGTATTGGGGCAGGCCACACTGAAGCTTTCTTT. The encoded protein is CASSIGAGHTEAFF.

The chain is built from TRBV7-9 and TRBJ2-5; D call uncertain. Germline V lookup: CDR1 SEHNR, CDR2 FQNEAQ (reference sequence). V lost 2 bases, J lost 5 bases, and 12 bases lay in between. This CDR3 has 14 amino acids. The CDR3 loop reads CASSLFAAWETQYF. As DNA, the CDR3 is TGTGCCAGCAGCTTATTTGCGGCTTGGGAGACCCAGTACTTC.

This clone has a handful of counts. The CDR3 coding sequence is TGTGCCTGGAGTGTAGACAGCCGGGTGTATGGCTACACCTTC. Its protein product is CAWSVDSRVYGYTF. The V call is TRBV30, the J call TRBJ1-2; weak D call: TRBD1 (5 bases). Trimming shortened V by 0 bases and J by 5 bases, and 13 bases separated the two germline ends. The CDR3 runs to 14 residues. Germline V gene lookup returns CDR1 GTSNPN and CDR2 SVGIG (reference sequence).

The chain employs TRBV5-1 and TRBJ2-2; weak D call: TRBD1 (7 bases). Germline V gene sequence: CDR1 SGHRS, CDR2 YFSETQ. The CDR3 totals 14 residues. The V and J ends lost 4 bases and 6 bases respectively, with 13 bases between them. The CDR3 protein is CASSIDREAGELFF. As DNA, the CDR3 is TGCGCCAGCAGCATCGACAGGGAGGCCGGGGAGCTGTTTTTT. Variable domain in full (rest from reference TRBV5-1 and TRBJ2-2): KAGVTQTPRYLIKTRGQQVTLSCSPISGHRSVSWYQQTPGQGLQFLFEYFSETQRNKGNFPGRFSGRQFSNSRSEMNVSTLELGDSALYLCASSIDREAGELFFGEGSRLTVL.

This chain connects TRBV5-6 to TRBJ2-7, with TRBD2 identical over 8 bases. J gave up 6 bases and V 1 base, and 6 bases lay outside the gene matches. This CDR3 region has 14 residues. Per germline, CDR1 SGHDT and CDR2 YYEEEE. This CDR3 reads CASSLTSGSGEQYF. The CDR3 DNA reads as TGTGCCAGCAGCTTGACCAGCGGGAGTGGCGAGCAGTACTTC.

V usage is TRBV5-1 and J usage is TRBJ2-1; 7 nucleotides line up with TRBD1. This CDR3 spans 14 amino acids. V was pared by 3 bases and J by 10 bases, with 10 bases of the junction left unmatched. The V gene's germline CDR1 is SGHRS and CDR2 YFSETQ. The CDR3 loop is CASSYGTAREEQFF. CDR3 nucleotides: TGCGCCAGCAGCTACGGGACAGCCCGCGAGGAGCAGTTCTTC.

This clone was recorded once. The chain couples TRBV19 to TRBJ1-2; D not certain. Germline values: CDR1 LNHDA, CDR2 SQIVND (reference sequence). Trimming took 3 bases from V and 4 from J, leaving 15 bases between them. The CDR3 length is 15 residues. CDR3: CASSMGDTPLYGYTF. The DNA for the CDR3 is TGTGCCAGTAGTATGGGCGACACACCCCTCTATGGCTACACCTTC.

In this sample, this clone turned up a few times. The chain uses TRBV15 and TRBJ1-5; no definite D call. The CDR3 contains 14 residues. The germline CDR1 and CDR2 sequences are LNHNV and YYDKDF (reference sequence). Between the trimmed V and J ends, which lost 5 bases and 0 bases, there was a span of 8 bases. CDR3 DNA sequence: TGTGCCACCAGCGGCTACGGTAGCAATCAGCCCCAGCATTTT. Residues: CATSGYGSNQPQHF. Filled out from reference TRBV15 and TRBJ1-5, the complete variable domain reads DAMVIQNPRYQVTQFGKPVTLSCSQTLNHNVMYWYQQKSSQAPKLLFHYYDKDFNNEADTPDNFQSRRPNTSFCFLDIRSPGLGDTAMYLCATSGYGSNQPQHFGDGTRLSIL.

This clone was found a few times. The chain has TRBV19 and TRBJ1-1; TRBD1 matches 8 bases. V shed 4 bases and J 4 bases; nucleotides not matched to a gene: 5. Germline loops: CDR1 LNHDA, CDR2 SQIVND (reference sequence). CDR3 length: 14 amino acids. CDR3: CASSTRQGFTEAFF. The CDR3 nucleotides read TGTGCCAGTAGTACAAGACAGGGGTTCACTGAAGCTTTCTTT.

The chain uses TRBV2 and TRBJ2-7; 8 nucleotides align to TRBD2. The germline gives CDR1 SNHLY, CDR2 FYNNEI. Unmatched junction bases numbered 5, after V lost 7 bases and J lost 0 bases. The CDR3 runs to 14 residues. CDR3 residues: CASKGLGSSYEQYF. CDR3 nucleotides: TGTGCCAGCAAGGGACTAGGTTCCTCCTACGAGCAGTACTTC.

This sequence joins TRBV7-2 and TRBJ1-5; D is perhaps TRBD1 (6 bases). The V end lost 3 bases, the J end lost 7 bases, and 16 bases lay between the germline ends. The CDR3 is made up of 15 amino acids. Germline lookup yields CDR1 SGHTA and CDR2 FQGNSA. CDR3 sequence: CASSLGQISRQPQHF. As DNA, the CDR3 is TGTGCCAGCAGCTTGGGACAAATCTCGAGGCAGCCCCAGCATTTT.

The chain recombines TRBV19 with TRBJ2-2; D is possibly TRBD2 (5 bases). This CDR3 is 14 amino acids long. V was trimmed by 3 bases and J by 3 bases, leaving 8 bases between them. Germline V CDR1 and CDR2: LNHDA, SQIVND (reference sequence). The CDR3 loop is CASSMVGDTGELFF. CDR3 coding DNA: TGTGCCAGTAGTATGGTCGGGGACACCGGGGAGCTGTTTTTT. Full variable domain (outside the CDR3, taken from reference TRBV19 and TRBJ2-2): DGGITQSPKYLFRKEGQNVTLSCEQNLNHDAMYWYRQDPGQGLRLIYYSQIVNDFQKGDIAEGYSVSREKKESFPLTVTSAQKNPTAFYLCASSMVGDTGELFFGEGSRLTVL.

The chain joins TRBV6-1 to TRBJ1-3; possible D gene TRBD1, 5 bases. V lost 6 bases and J lost 0, with 12 bases in between. This CDR3 spans 15 amino acids. Germline V gene data show CDR1 as MNHNS and CDR2 as SASEGT. The CDR3 protein is CASRAQGSSGNTIYF. CDR3 bases: TGTGCCAGCAGGGCCCAGGGAAGCTCTGGAAACACCATATATTTT.

The V gene is TRBV7-9, the J gene TRBJ2-3; weak D call: TRBD1 (5 bases). CDR3 size: 13 residues. CDR1 is SEHNR and CDR2 is FQNEAQ in the germline V gene (reference sequence). The V and J ends lost 4 bases and 4 bases respectively, with 9 bases between them. The CDR3 protein is CASSSLGADTQYF. DNA for the CDR3: TGTGCCAGCAGCTCCCTAGGGGCAGATACGCAGTATTTT.

CDR3 DNA: TGTGCCAGCAGTCCCGGGTCTCCGCGACTCTCCTACGAGCAGTACTTC. Protein product: CASSPGSPRLSYEQYF. The rearrangement joins TRBV27 to TRBJ2-7; no clear D. V gave up 5 bases and J gave up 0 bases, with 17 bases separating them. CDR1 and CDR2 from the germline V gene are MNHEY and SMNVEV (reference sequence). This CDR3 is 16 amino acids long.